The entry that follows covers one T cell receptor (beta chain) sequence. Its antigen target is currently unknown. This likely comes from a read error, as the CDR3 has no conserved phenylalanine or tryptophan at its end. A patient counted as having stable hyperthyroidism if there was no progression to ophthalmopathy within 18 months of follow-up. The hyperthyroidism patients were 18 to 65 years old and newly diagnosed, with a disease duration of less than 2 months. Patients with other autoimmune diseases, uncontrolled infections, pregnancy or lactation were excluded from the study. Clinical symptoms, serum thyroxine, TRAb, thyroid ultrasound and orbital computed tomography were used for diagnosis. Ficoll-Paque density gradient centrifugation was used to isolate PBMCs from approximately 10 ml of fresh peripheral blood. Trizol reagent was used to extract the total RNA, and its quality was then checked on an Agilent 2100 Bioanalyzer.

TCR beta CDR3 regions were amplified from RNA transcripts for repertoire sequencing. The first round of RT-PCR was done with HTBI primers and the Qiagen OneStep RT-PCR kit, and was followed by a second round of multiplex PCR, then size selection and purification. The libraries underwent paired-end sequencing with 100 bp reads on an Illumina HiSeq2000. On the study's bioinformatics: Reads were processed with SOAPnuke, discarding reads with adapters, uncalled bases, mean Phred below 15, or no exact constant-primer or identifier match. High-quality paired reads were merged with COPE v1.2.5. Each unique nucleotide sequence was defined as a clonotype, and clonotypes were aligned to IMGT TRB V, D and J references with MiTCR v1.1. Analysis was restricted to V-J combinations with a frequency above 0.0001, which covered approximately 99% of repertoires. For each V-J combination, a TCR clonal expansion and chaos score was defined as the ratio of F50 clonal expansion to chaos observed in the TCRdist matrix. Welch's t-statistics and random forest were used to reduce features to about a dozen V-J combinations, which were fed into a naive Bayes classifier. The similarity between thyroid and blood repertoires was quantified using the Morisita-Horn index. The public reads were run again by TCRdb, first through fastp at Q25 and then through MiXCR, and only productive beta chains were kept. Rows merge per CDR3 protein into single entries with the most common DNA and genes. The V and J calls here are based on TCRdb, not the publication. The sample contains about 23,000 distinct CDR3 sequences, roughly 50% of them found a single time. Approximately 7% of the sample rests with the top ten.

The sample is drawn from a study of Graves' ophthalmopathy and Graves' hyperthyroidism (dated by TCRdb to 2017 to 2018). Background for the entire study: Peripheral blood was collected at initial diagnosis, before any treatment. The study used signatures of the TCR beta repertoire to tell Graves' ophthalmopathy apart from Graves' hyperthyroidism and to predict which patients would progress to ophthalmopathy. After sampling, hyperthyroidism patients received methimazole starting at 30 mg daily, and ophthalmopathy patients received high-dose intravenous methylprednisolone. To explore V-J signatures distinguishing ophthalmopathy from hyperthyroidism, a discovery set of under 110 patients (fewer than 45 ophthalmopathy, roughly 55 stable hyperthyroidism) was enrolled. In roughly six hyperthyroidism patients, the T-cell repertoires found in thyroid tissue were compared with those found in blood. In total, approximately 130 blood samples were TCR-sequenced: around 42 ophthalmopathy, over 70 hyperthyroidism and approximately 17 hyperthyroidism-to-ophthalmopathy patients. The independent validation cohort included about 20 hyperthyroidism patients plus 17 patients who later progressed from hyperthyroidism to ophthalmopathy.

On the study overall, not on this receptor specifically: In validation, the model predicted ophthalmopathy progression with 55% to 71% sensitivity and about 77% specificity; around twelve predicted patients were CT-confirmed with GO in a median of 6.5 months. In cross-validation, the 13-signature model distinguished ophthalmopathy from stable hyperthyroidism with approximately 88% sensitivity and nearly 82% specificity, and in the test set the corresponding values were approximately 80% and 75%. Most of the expanded thyroid clonotypes with a frequency above 0.001 were also detected in blood, and it was suggested that the thyroid immune response may be reflected by blood repertoires. No statistical method was used to set the sample size in advance, and the investigators knew which group each participant was assigned to.

Trimming costs V 0 bases and J 8 bases, and their ends lie 17 bases apart. As encoded in the germline V gene, CDR1 is MDHEN while CDR2 is SYDVKM. The CDR3 is 16 amino acids long, termini counted. Only the CDR3 part of the read is kept: 48 bases, read in frame from the first base. The receptor was isolated from an adult woman with stable Graves' hyperthyroidism. Material: peripheral blood. The sequence joins TRBV28 to TRBJ2-1; the D call could be TRBD1 or TRBD2, with each sharing 5 bases. The CDR3 in this case is CASSLWGPTMVYEQFL. The DNA sequence is TGTGCCAGCAGTTTATGGGGACCTACGATGGTCTATGAGCAGTTCCTC.